This TCR beta chain was documented in a study of CD8+CD57+ T cells in acquired aplastic anemia. Study background: The mean DNA yield obtained from sorted CD4+ and CD8+ cells came to 3 to 3.5 ug. Study results and limitations: CD8+ Simpson's diversity in patients was not significantly different from that in controls.

CDR3 and TCR beta VDJ profiling relied on genomic DNA as the template. In TCRdb, the reads were re-called with MiXCR into one record per CDR3 protein. The table lists under 350,000 distinct CDR3 sequences, about 50% of them singletons. Previously, flow cytometry had revealed CD8+CD57+ cell expansion in the patients chosen for sequencing. Patients uniformly had severe acquired aplastic anemia. Germline-derived CDR1 and CDR2 are SQVTM and ANQGSEA. The CDR3 runs to 16 residues. Concerning this clonotype itself: Its antigen remains unknown. Compared with germline, one end of the junction differs, possibly owing to a read error.

The chain combines TRBV29-1 with TRBJ1-1, with D perhaps matching TRBD1 (6 bases). This TCR was sampled from a human donor with aplastic anemia. The source material was sorted CD4+, CD8+, or CD8+CD57+ T cells (not recorded which) from PBMCs. The CDR3 loop reads CGVELPPLGRDTGAFF. The CDR3 DNA reads as TGCGGCGTCGAACTCCCCCCGCTGGGTAGGGACACTGGAGCTTTCTTT. The full variable domain, in which reference TRBV29-1 and TRBJ1-1 provide the parts outside the CDR3, is SAVISQKPSRDICQRGTSLTIQCQVDSQVTMMFWYRQQPGQSLTLIATANQGSEATYESGFVIDKFPISRPNLTFSTLTVSNMSPEDSSIYLCGVELPPLGRDTGAFFGQGTRLTVV.